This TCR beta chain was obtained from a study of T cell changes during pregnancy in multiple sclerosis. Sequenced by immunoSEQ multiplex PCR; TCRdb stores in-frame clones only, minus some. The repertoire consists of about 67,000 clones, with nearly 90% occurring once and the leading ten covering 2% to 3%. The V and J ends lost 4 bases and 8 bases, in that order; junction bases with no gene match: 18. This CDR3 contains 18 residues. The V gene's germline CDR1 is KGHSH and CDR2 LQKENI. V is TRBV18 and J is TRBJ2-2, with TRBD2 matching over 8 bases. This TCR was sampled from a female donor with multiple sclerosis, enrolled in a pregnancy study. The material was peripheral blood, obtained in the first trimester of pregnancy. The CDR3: CASSLGPPGLGGAGELFF. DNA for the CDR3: TGTGCCAGCTCACTTGGCCCGCCGGGACTAGGAGGAGCGGGGGAGCTGTTTTTT.